A selection of T cell receptor beta chains follows, all from one sample in a study of cytomegalovirus exposure and HLA in healthy donors. Method: immunoSEQ multiplex PCR; TCRdb's copy keeps in-frame clones and lacks some. The table has 90,000 to 100,000 clones, about 75% seen once; the top ten hold around 4.5%. Sequenced input: PBMCs. All receptors come from a woman aged 35 to 49 in good health and CMV-seronegative. Both conserved end residues are part of each CDR3. The D gene is left open where the match is weak. The size of a clone is reported for some rows only, either as once, few or many, or as a class for expanded clones.

clone_size	v_call	d_call	j_call	cdr3_nt	cdr3_aa
.	TRBV4-2	.	TRBJ2-3	TGTGCCAGCAGCCAAGATTTAAAATCTACAGATACGCAGTATTTT	CASSQDLKSTDTQYF
.	TRBV18	.	TRBJ1-4	TGTGCCAGCTCACCACCATCCTCCGGTAAAAAACTGTTTTTT	CASSPPSSGKKLFF
.	TRBV6-1	.	TRBJ2-1	TGTGACAGCAGGGCGGGACAGATCTCCTACAATGAGCAGTTCTTC	CDSRAGQISYNEQFF
.	TRBV5-1	TRBD1	TRBJ1-2	TGCGCCAGCAGCTCCGACAGGGGGAGTTTGTATGGCTACACCTTC	CASSSDRGSLYGYTF
.	TRBV6-1	.	TRBJ1-2	TGTGCCAGCAGTGACCGGGTCCTATTGGAGGGCTACACCTTC	CASSDRVLLEGYTF
once	TRBV7-6	TRBD2	TRBJ2-1	TGTGCCAGCACCCTTAAAGGATCGGGTGGGCTAGCGGACCACAATGAGCAGTTCTTC	CASTLKGSGGLADHNEQFF
.	TRBV29-1	TRBD1	TRBJ2-7	TGCAGCGCTGGACAGGGGGTGAGGAACGAGCAGTACTTC	CSAGQGVRNEQYF
.	TRBV7-9	.	TRBJ2-7	TGTGCCAGCAGCTCAACACCCTACGAGCAGTACTTC	CASSSTPYEQYF
.	TRBV20-1	.	TRBJ1-2	TGCAGTGCTAGAGACCGGGATGGCTACACCTTC	CSARDRDGYTF
.	TRBV9	TRBD1	TRBJ1-2	TGTGCCAGCAGCGGGAGCGCTGACAGGGTTGGCTACACCTTC	CASSGSADRVGYTF
.	TRBV4-1	.	TRBJ1-2	TGCGCCAGCAGCCAAGGTTGGAGGGAAGGCTACACCTTC	CASSQGWREGYTF
.	TRBV9	TRBD2	TRBJ2-5	TGTGCCAGCAGCGTAGGGCTAGCGGGGGGGTTAGCGGGAGAGACCCAGTACTTC	CASSVGLAGGLAGETQYF
.	TRBV6-6	TRBD1	TRBJ2-7	TGTGCCAGCAGCCTAAACAGGGGGCCAAGCGAGCAGTACTTC	CASSLNRGPSEQYF
few	TRBV6-5	TRBD1	TRBJ2-3	TGTGCCAGCAGTTACTCCAGGGGGAGCACAGATACGCAGTATTTT	CASSYSRGSTDTQYF
.	TRBV5-1	.	TRBJ1-4	TGCGCCAGCAGCCTCCAGGCAGGGTTGAATGAAAAACTGTTTTTT	CASSLQAGLNEKLFF
.	TRBV5-4	TRBD2	TRBJ2-1	TGTGCCAGCAGCTTGCTTGGGCTAGCGGGGGGGCCGGGGAATGAGCAGTTCTTC	CASSLLGLAGGPGNEQFF
few	TRBV5-1	.	TRBJ1-3	TGCGCCAGCAGCTTAACTACGCCGGAGGACACCATATATTTT	CASSLTTPEDTIYF
.	TRBV30	TRBD2	TRBJ2-5	TGTGCCTGGCGTCGCGGTACCCTAGCGGGGGAGCAAGAGACCCAGTACTTC	CAWRRGTLAGEQETQYF
few	TRBV7-2	TRBD1	TRBJ1-2	TGTGCCAGCAGCCCAGGGACAGGCAGCTCCTATGGCTACACCTTC	CASSPGTGSSYGYTF
few	TRBV5-1	TRBD1	TRBJ1-5	TGCGCCAGCAGCTATACTACAGGGGGCAATCAGCCCCAGCATTTT	CASSYTTGGNQPQHF
.	TRBV5-5	.	TRBJ1-1	TGTGCCAGCAGCTGGGGCGGGACCGCTAGCGAAGCTTTCTTT	CASSWGGTASEAFF
few	TRBV5-5	.	TRBJ1-5	TGTGCCAGCAGCTCCAGGGATCAGCCCCAGCATTTT	CASSSRDQPQHF
.	TRBV11-2	.	TRBJ1-1	TGTGCCAGCAGCCCCCCGGACAGTATCATGAACACTGAAGCTTTCTTT	CASSPPDSIMNTEAFF
.	TRBV4-2	TRBD1	TRBJ2-7	TGTGCCAGCAGCCAAGGAGTGATTGGGACAGGCCCGTCCTACGAGCAGTACTTC	CASSQGVIGTGPSYEQYF
.	TRBV27	.	TRBJ2-3	TGTGCCAGCAGTTCAGGGTGGGTAGGCACAGATACGCAGTATTTT	CASSSGWVGTDTQYF
.	TRBV5-1	.	TRBJ2-5	TGCGCCAGCAGCTTGGTTGAGGAGACCCAGTACTTC	CASSLVEETQYF
.	TRBV4-1	.	TRBJ1-2	TGCGCCAGCAGCGCACAGGGTTTCGGTGGCTACACCTTC	CASSAQGFGGYTF
.	TRBV19	.	TRBJ2-7	TGTGCCACCGGTGGGGCCTCGGGCTACGAGCAGTACTTC	CATGGASGYEQYF
.	TRBV11-1	TRBD1	TRBJ2-2	TGTGCCAGCAGCTTATGGACAGGGGGCACCGGGGAGCTGTTTTTT	CASSLWTGGTGELFF
.	TRBV2	.	TRBJ2-5	TGTGCCAGCAGACTACTCTGGACCCAGTACTTC	CASRLLWTQYF
.	TRBV7-8	.	TRBJ1-2	TGTGCCAGCAGCTTAACCTTCTCGACAGCTCTTCACTATGGCTACACCTTC	CASSLTFSTALHYGYTF
.	TRBV5-1	.	TRBJ2-3	TGCGCCAGCAGCTTAAGGGGTTCGGGAGATACGCAGTATTTT	CASSLRGSGDTQYF
once	TRBV18	.	TRBJ1-1	TGTGCCAGCTCACCACCGTCAGGGGCGAGGGAAGCTTTCTTT	CASSPPSGAREAFF
.	TRBV5-1	TRBD1	TRBJ1-1	TGCGCCAGCAGCTTGGCCCAGGGGGCTGACATGAACACTGAAGCTTTCTTT	CASSLAQGADMNTEAFF
.	TRBV2	.	TRBJ2-7	TGTGCCACCAGGGAGGATCTTTACTCCTACGAGCAGTACTTC	CATREDLYSYEQYF
.	TRBV19	TRBD1	TRBJ1-2	TGTGCCAGTAGTAATACCCACAGGGGCTATGGCTACACCTTC	CASSNTHRGYGYTF
.	TRBV29-1	.	TRBJ1-1	TGCAGCGTTGTCCGGACAGATGTTGAGGCTTTCTTT	CSVVRTDVEAFF
.	TRBV4-3	.	TRBJ2-7	TGCGCCAGCAGCCAAGATAACGGTGCCTACGAGCAGTACTTC	CASSQDNGAYEQYF
few	TRBV5-4	TRBD2	TRBJ2-1	TGTGCCAGCACCCCACTAGCGGGGGTCTACAATGAGCAGTTCTTC	CASTPLAGVYNEQFF
few	TRBV4-1	.	TRBJ1-2	TGCGCCAGCAGCCAAGGTCAGAGGGTTGGGGGGGCAGTTGGCTACACCTTC	CASSQGQRVGGAVGYTF
.	TRBV7-9	.	TRBJ2-3	TGTGCCAGCAGCTTAGGCGGGGTGGGAAAGGCAGATACGCAGTATTTT	CASSLGGVGKADTQYF
.	TRBV2	.	TRBJ2-2	TGTGCCAGCATGCGATACACCGGGGAGCTGTTTTTT	CASMRYTGELFF
.	TRBV10-3	.	TRBJ2-7	TGTGCCACCGATAACCTCCAGGGCGAGCAGTACTTC	CATDNLQGEQYF
.	TRBV1	.	TRBJ2-5	TGCACCAGCAGCCCAAGAGGCGACCAAGAGACCCAGTACTTC	CTSSPRGDQETQYF
.	TRBV2	TRBD1	TRBJ1-2	TGTGCCAGCAGTGAATCGACAGGGGGCGTCTACACCTTC	CASSESTGGVYTF
once	TRBV7-9	.	TRBJ1-4	TGTGCCAGCGATGGGACTGTCAATGAAAAACTGTTTTTT	CASDGTVNEKLFF
.	TRBV7-9	TRBD2	TRBJ2-3	TGTGCCAGCAGCCGGACGAGCGGGGGCCCCAGTACGCAGTATTTT	CASSRTSGGPSTQYF
.	TRBV27	TRBD1	TRBJ2-6	TGTGCCAGCAGTTTAAGACCGGGACAGGGCTCTGGGGCCAACGTCCTGACTTTC	CASSLRPGQGSGANVLTF